Each of the 14 T cell receptor beta chains below was sequenced from the same sample in a study of metastatic and nonmetastatic thyroid tumors (dated by TCRdb to 2019 to 2021). No treatment had been received by any patient before thyroid surgery. Library preparation employed PCR. Sequenced on an Illumina HiSeq 4000. TCRdb passed the public sequencing reads through fastp at Q25 and MiXCR, retaining productive beta sequences. The sample table holds some 19,000 clones, of which around 26% were seen once. The top ten clonotypes cover 13% of the sample. The sample taken for sequencing was tumor tissue. Receptors were obtained from a female donor with papillary thyroid cancer or a benign thyroid nodule (not recorded which). Some clones in this sample may be carry-over from other donors' samples.

The chain has TRBV7-3 and TRBJ2-7; no reliable D call. The CDR3 sequence is 13 residues long. CDR1 is SGHTA and CDR2 is FQGTGA in the germline V gene. V was clipped by 3 bases and J by 2 bases, with 8 bases between them. DNA for the CDR3: TGTGCCAGCAGCTTGGACCGAGCCTACGAGCAGTACTTC. Its protein is CASSLDRAYEQYF.

This clone has a handful of counts. The rearrangement links TRBV28 to TRBJ1-6; D may be TRBD1 (5 bases). The CDR3 is 16 amino acids. Looked up from germline, CDR1 is MDHEN and CDR2 is SYDVKM. The ends were cut back, 1 base at V and 6 bases at J, with 13 bases in the middle. CDR3 bases: TGTGCCAGCAGTTTATTTGGGGCGAAAGGTAATTCACCCCTCCACTTT. It is translated as CASSLFGAKGNSPLHF.

DNA for the CDR3: TGTGCCTGGAGCACCCGGCCGACACGTACTAACTATGGCTACACCTTC. Protein: CAWSTRPTRTNYGYTF. This chain connects TRBV30 to TRBJ1-2; D ambiguous. CDR3 length: 16 amino acids. With 3 bases removed from V and 0 bases from J, the gap between germline ends came to 17 bases. The germline CDR1 and CDR2 sequences are GTSNPN and SVGIG (reference sequence).

This chain links TRBV6-5 with TRBJ2-1; 10 bases match TRBD2. The CDR3 totals 16 residues. V lost 0 bases to trimming and J lost 4 bases; unmatched junction nucleotides: 3. Germline CDR1 reads MNHEY; CDR2 reads SVGAGI. The CDR3 sequence: CASSYSLAGAYNEQFF. The CDR3 bases are TGTGCCAGCAGTTACTCCCTAGCGGGAGCTTACAATGAGCAGTTCTTC.

This clone was counted ten times or more. The chain recombines TRBV4-3 with TRBJ1-2; D is perhaps TRBD1 (5 bases). V lost 0 bases and J lost 10, with 18 bases in between. Germline V CDR1 and CDR2: LGHNA, YSLEER. This CDR3 has 15 residues. This CDR3 reads CASSQDGGKMVDYTF. The DNA of the CDR3 is TGCGCCAGCAGCCAAGATGGGGGGAAGATGGTGGACTACACCTTC.

In this sample, this clone turned up a few times. The chain is built from TRBV2 and TRBJ2-7; 10 bases align to TRBD2. The germline V gene has CDR1 SNHLY and CDR2 FYNNEI. V was clipped by 1 base and J by 6 bases; unmatched bases: 6. The CDR3 is made up of 15 amino acids. This CDR3 reads CASSEEASGSIEQYF. Here the CDR3 DNA reads TGTGCCAGCAGTGAAGAGGCTAGCGGGAGTATCGAGCAGTACTTC.

On this clone: An end of the junction does not agree with germline; a read error may underlie this. The J gene is TRBJ2-7, the V gene TRBV11-2, with D possibly being TRBD1 (5 bases). The length of the CDR3 is 14 residues. The germline CDR1 and CDR2 sequences are SGHAT and FQNNGV. CDR3 sequence reads: CVSSLEYRWDEQYF. Written as DNA, the CDR3 is TGTGTCAGCAGCTTAGAGTACAGGTGGGACGAGCAGTACTTC.

This clone came up many times. The chain couples TRBV7-9 to TRBJ2-3; 8 nucleotides line up with TRBD2. This CDR3 region has 14 residues. Germline CDR1 SEHNR, CDR2 FQNEAQ (reference sequence). The V gene end was trimmed by 1 base and the J gene end by 5 bases; junction bases not matched to a gene: 2. The CDR3: CASSLVAGGDTQYF. CDR3 sequence (DNA): TGTGCCAGCAGCTTAGTTGCGGGAGGAGATACGCAGTATTTT. Filled out from reference TRBV7-9 and TRBJ2-3, the complete variable domain reads DTGVSQNPRHKITKRGQNVTFRCDPISEHNRLYWYRQTLGQGPEFLTYFQNEAQLEKSRLLSDRFSAERPKGSFSTLEIQRTEQGDSAMYLCASSLVAGGDTQYFGPGTRLTVL.

The rearrangement links TRBV4-2 to TRBJ2-7; TRBD2 aligns across 11 bases. CDR1 LGHNA and CDR2 YNFKEQ come from the germline V gene. V was pared by 1 base and J by 4 bases, with 6 bases of the junction left unmatched. The CDR3 covers 16 residues. CDR3: CASSQGSSGGRYEQYF. The CDR3 bases are TGTGCCAGCAGCCAAGGTTCTAGCGGGGGGCGATACGAGCAGTACTTC.

This clone showed up many times. The CDR3 loop reads CASSLGGLFYNEQFF. The CDR3 nucleotides are TGTGCCAGCAGCTTAGGGGGCTTATTTTACAATGAGCAGTTCTTC. This chain joins TRBV7-2 and TRBJ2-1, with TRBD1 as a possible D gene (5 bases). This CDR3 contains 15 residues. CDR1 is SGHTA and CDR2 is FQGNSA in the germline V gene. V shed 1 base and J shed 4 bases, with 11 bases lying between them.

This chain connects TRBV6-2 or TRBV6-3 to TRBJ1-2, with 10 bases that match TRBD1. CDR3 length: 16 residues. Germline loops: CDR1 MNHEY, CDR2 SVGEGT. With 6 bases clipped from V and 3 bases from J, the junction kept 10 bases outside the gene matches. The CDR3 protein is CASRFPSGTGDYGYTF. The DNA for the CDR3 is TGTGCCAGCAGGTTCCCCTCCGGGACAGGGGACTATGGCTACACCTTC.

In its sample, this clone was seen a few times. The chain couples TRBV6-1 to TRBJ1-2, with TRBD1 matching over 7 bases. With 7 bases clipped from V and 6 bases from J, the junction kept 11 bases outside the gene matches. The CDR3 sequence is 14 residues long. Germline-derived CDR1 and CDR2 are MNHNS and SASEGT. This CDR3 is CASTLRTGGDGYTF. CDR3 DNA: TGTGCCAGCACCCTCAGGACAGGAGGGGATGGCTACACCTTC.

This clone was counted between two and nine times. The genes are TRBV28 and TRBJ1-2; perhaps TRBD1 as D (5 bases). Trimming took 2 bases from V and 4 from J, leaving 11 bases between them. The CDR3 sequence is 14 residues long. The germline V gene encodes CDR1 MDHEN and CDR2 SYDVKM. The CDR3 nucleotides read TGTGCCAGCAGTTTAGGAGGGGCTTCCTATGGCTACACCTTC. Its protein product is CASSLGGASYGYTF.

The genes are TRBV7-9 and TRBJ1-6; D might be TRBD1 (6 bases). The V end was cut by 4 bases, the J end by 7 bases, with 14 bases between. CDR1 is SEHNR and CDR2 is FQNEAQ in the germline V gene (reference sequence). The CDR3 has 15 amino acids. CDR3 sequence (DNA): TGTGCCAGCAGCTGGGGGCAGGCGGAGAATTCACCCCTCCACTTT. Its protein is CASSWGQAENSPLHF.